The 27 T cell receptor beta chains reported below all come from one sample, sequenced in a study of cytomegalovirus exposure and HLA in healthy donors. Amplification used 60 Vbeta primers and 13 Jbeta primers. The method was immunoSEQ multiplex PCR; TCRdb's version includes in-frame clones alone and lacks a portion of them. The sample has some 200,000 clones, more than 80% seen once; the top ten hold 0.6% to 0.7%. Sample: PBMCs. These receptors came from a boy aged 5-17 years in good health and CMV-seronegative.

The V and J genes are TRBV15 and TRBJ2-5; TRBD1 might be the D (6 bases). Trimming removed 3 bases at V and 2 bases at J, with 13 bases between. The CDR3 consists of 15 residues. The germline V gene encodes CDR1 LNHNV and CDR2 YYDKDF (reference sequence). CDR3 DNA: TGTGCCACCAGCAGGGCTATAGGGGGTCAAGAGACCCAGTACTTC. Protein sequence: CATSRAIGGQETQYF.

CDR3 amino acids: CASSLNLVGGEKLFF. DNA of the CDR3: TGCGCCAGCAGCCTGAACCTCGTGGGGGGTGAAAAACTGTTTTTT. The rearrangement uses TRBV4-1 and TRBJ1-4, with D possibly being TRBD1 (5 bases). CDR3 size: 15 residues. Between the trimmed V and J ends, which lost 4 bases and 7 bases, there was a span of 16 bases. Looked up from germline, CDR1 is MGHRA and CDR2 is YSYEKL.

V and J are TRBV5-8 and TRBJ2-7, with D unclear. V was cut by 2 bases and J by 0 bases, with 18 bases left in between. In germline, CDR1 is SGHTS, CDR2 YDEGEE. This CDR3 contains 17 residues. The DNA of the CDR3 is TGTGCCAGCAGCTTATTCATATCGAATCTAAACTCCTACGAGCAGTACTTC. Residues: CASSLFISNLNSYEQYF.

The chain combines TRBV11-2 with TRBJ1-4; D is unclear. Germline CDR1 SGHAT, CDR2 FQNNGV. Trimming removed 1 base at V and 7 bases at J, with 10 bases between. The CDR3 extends over 14 amino acids. The CDR3 DNA reads as TGTGCCAGCAGCTTAGGCGGTGGAGGTGAAAAACTGTTTTTT. Amino acids: CASSLGGGGEKLFF.

This clone was seen a handful of times. V and J are TRBV6-6 and TRBJ1-3; D may be TRBD1 (6 bases). Germline V gene lookup returns CDR1 MNHNY and CDR2 SVGAGI (reference sequence). This CDR3 has 16 residues. V was trimmed by 0 bases and J by 3 bases, leaving 12 bases between them. This CDR3 reads CASSYSAGAGGNTIYF. The CDR3 nucleotides read TGTGCCAGCAGTTACTCGGCGGGGGCTGGTGGAAACACCATATATTTT.

The CDR3 nucleotides are TGTGCCTGGAGTGTAGGCCCCGCCTTAGGAGGAAATGAGCAGTTCTTC. Translating gives CAWSVGPALGGNEQFF. The chain couples TRBV30 to TRBJ2-1, with D possibly TRBD2 on 5 matching bases. The germline gives CDR1 GTSNPN, CDR2 SVGIG (reference sequence). The CDR3 has 16 residues. V was pared by 0 bases and J by 7 bases, with 19 bases between.

J is TRBJ2-3 and V is TRBV30; 11 bases are a match to TRBD2. Trimming took 0 bases from V and 5 from J; bases not matched to a gene: 4. Germline V gene lookup returns CDR1 GTSNPN and CDR2 SVGIG (reference sequence). The CDR3 totals 15 residues. In DNA form, the CDR3 reads TGTGCCTGGAGTGTTAATAGCGGGGGGGGAGATACGCAGTATTTT. Its translation: CAWSVNSGGGDTQYF.

This clone appeared a single time. The gene calls are TRBV5-1 and TRBJ2-7, with 9 nucleotides matching TRBD1. Germline V gene lookup returns CDR1 SGHRS and CDR2 YFSETQ. The CDR3 sequence is 15 residues long. The V gene end was trimmed by 3 bases and the J gene end by 6 bases; junction bases not matched to a gene: 10. DNA for the CDR3: TGCGCCAGCAGCTACGACGGGACAGGGAGAACCGAGCAGTACTTC. Translated: CASSYDGTGRTEQYF.

The gene calls are TRBV4-2 and TRBJ2-5; 8 positions agree with TRBD1. In germline, CDR1 is LGHNA, CDR2 YNFKEQ. V trimming: 4 bases; J trimming: 3 bases; junction bases outside the gene matches: 7. This CDR3 has 15 amino acids. The CDR3 is CASSRQTDREETQYF. Here the CDR3 DNA reads TGTGCCAGCAGCCGCCAAACGGACAGGGAAGAGACCCAGTACTTC.

This chain joins TRBV6-6 and TRBJ2-5; TRBD1 is a possible D gene (5 bases). Germline V CDR1 and CDR2: MNHNY, SVGAGI (reference sequence). Trimming stripped 6 bases from V and 2 bases from J, with 19 bases between. The CDR3 has 16 residues. The CDR3 DNA reads TGTGCCAGCAGACGGACACCCTCGAAACGTCAAGAGACCCAGTACTTC. Amino acid sequence: CASRRTPSKRQETQYF.

The chain couples TRBV10-3 to TRBJ2-1; 7 nucleotides agree with TRBD2. The CDR3 consists of 15 residues. Trimming at V came to 2 bases and at J to 6 bases, leaving 7 bases not matched to a gene. Germline loops: CDR1 ENHRY, CDR2 SYGVKD. This chain's CDR3 is CAISEPGGRPNEQFF. CDR3 in DNA: TGTGCCATCAGTGAGCCGGGGGGTAGGCCCAATGAGCAGTTCTTC.

V is TRBV11-2 and J is TRBJ1-2; D gene ambiguous. The length of the CDR3 is 15 residues. Germline CDR1 and CDR2: SGHAT and FQNNGV. V shed 5 bases and J shed 2 bases, with 15 bases lying between them. The CDR3 region has the DNA TGTGCCAGCAGCCCCCGGACTGATCCCAACTATGGCTACACCTTC. Its protein is CASSPRTDPNYGYTF.

This sequence joins TRBV7-9 and TRBJ2-3; the match to TRBD2 covers 14 bases. J was trimmed by 3 bases and V by 4 bases; bases with no gene match: 9. This CDR3 is built from 18 residues. The germline gives CDR1 SEHNR, CDR2 FQNEAQ (reference sequence). The CDR3 DNA follows: TGTGCCAGCAGCTCCGCCGGGACTAGCGGGGGAGTTACAGATACGCAGTATTTT. Translation gives CASSSAGTSGGVTDTQYF.

About this clone: One end of the junction varies from germline; a read error may be responsible. J is TRBJ2-7 and V is TRBV7-9, with TRBD1 matching over 7 bases. This CDR3 is built from 14 residues. Germline CDR1 SEHNR, CDR2 FQNEAQ (reference sequence). CDR3: CSSSLSMAGGEQYF. CDR3 nucleotide sequence: TGTTCCAGCAGCTTATCAATGGCAGGGGGCGAGCAGTACTTC.

The chain is built from TRBV29-1 and TRBJ2-7; 9 bases line up with TRBD1. The CDR3 loop spans 13 amino acids. V dropped 7 bases and J dropped 3; count of bases not matched to a gene: 7. Germline V gives CDR1 SQVTM, CDR2 ANQGSEA. In nucleotides, the CDR3 is TGCAGCGCGACGTTGACAGGGGGCTACGAGCAGTACTTC. Protein sequence: CSATLTGGYEQYF.

The J gene is TRBJ2-7, the V gene TRBV7-9; TRBD2 matches at 8 bases. Germline CDR1 reads SEHNR; CDR2 reads FQNEAQ (reference sequence). J lost 3 bases, V lost 4 bases, and 5 bases had no gene match. The CDR3 has 14 residues. The CDR3 DNA reads as TGTGCCAGCAGCTCCGACGGGGGGGTCTACGAGCAGTACTTC. Translating it yields CASSSDGGVYEQYF.

The genes are TRBV29-1 and TRBJ2-5; the D gene is possibly TRBD1 (6 bases). CDR3 length equals 13 residues. V dropped 8 bases and J dropped 1 base, with 14 bases sitting between them. Germline V lookup: CDR1 SQVTM, CDR2 ANQGSEA. The CDR3 here is CSLLYRAQETQYF. In nucleotides, the CDR3 is TGCAGCCTCCTGTACAGGGCCCAAGAGACCCAGTACTTC.

The rearrangement links TRBV13 to TRBJ2-7, with TRBD1 identical over 7 bases. The CDR3 spans 17 residues. J gave up 2 bases and V 4 bases, and 14 bases lay outside the gene matches. Germline V lookup: CDR1 PRHDT, CDR2 FYEKMQ (reference sequence). Written as DNA, the CDR3 is TGTGCCAGCAGCTCAAAGTTTACCGGGACAGCAGCCTACGAGCAGTACTTC. The encoded protein is CASSSKFTGTAAYEQYF.

The V call is TRBV11-2, the J call TRBJ2-7; D might be TRBD2 (5 bases). CDR1 and CDR2 from the germline V gene are SGHAT and FQNNGV. The ends were cut back, 4 bases at V and 2 bases at J, with 15 bases in the middle. This CDR3 contains 15 residues. CDR3 region: CASSSSPGNTYEQYF. The DNA of the CDR3 is TGTGCCAGCAGCTCCTCGCCGGGAAATACCTACGAGCAGTACTTC.

This clone was seen a single time. This chain joins TRBV9 and TRBJ2-3, with 9 bases lining up with TRBD2. V lost 3 bases to trimming and J lost 4 bases; unmatched junction nucleotides: 9. From germline, CDR1 is SGDLS and CDR2 YYNGEE. The CDR3 loop spans 16 amino acids. CDR3: CASSEFRGGGADTQYF. The DNA of the CDR3 is TGTGCCAGCAGCGAATTCCGCGGCGGGGGGGCAGATACGCAGTATTTT.

The rearrangement uses TRBV19 and TRBJ1-3; D is unclear. Germline V lookup: CDR1 LNHDA, CDR2 SQIVND (reference sequence). V lost 5 bases and J 0 bases, leaving 11 bases between the germline ends. This CDR3 region has 15 residues. The CDR3 loop is CASSLAGSSGNTIYF. CDR3 bases: TGTGCCAGTAGTCTTGCAGGCAGCTCTGGAAACACCATATATTTT.

V usage is TRBV30 and J usage is TRBJ1-5; a possible D gene is TRBD1 (5 bases). Between the trimmed V and J ends, which lost 3 bases and 0 bases, there was a span of 9 bases. Germline V gene data show CDR1 as GTSNPN and CDR2 as SVGIG (reference sequence). The length of the CDR3 is 14 residues. The CDR3 coding sequence is TGTGCCTGGAGAACAGGAAATAGCAATCAGCCCCAGCATTTT. Translating it yields CAWRTGNSNQPQHF.

This sequence joins TRBV6-4 and TRBJ2-3, with 10 nucleotides matching TRBD2. Germline CDR1 is MRHNA and CDR2 is SNTAGT. J gave up 3 bases and V 4 bases, and 4 bases lay outside the gene matches. The CDR3 covers 15 residues. In DNA, the CDR3 is TGTGCCAGCAGTGTACGAGCGGGAGGGACAGATACGCAGTATTTT. Translation: CASSVRAGGTDTQYF.

This clone was found once. The chain combines TRBV5-5 with TRBJ2-5; TRBD2 is a possible D gene (6 bases). The V gene lost 0 bases and the J gene lost 5 bases, with 14 bases spanning the gap. Germline-derived CDR1 and CDR2 are SGHKS and YYEKEE (reference sequence). The CDR3 length is 15 residues. DNA for the CDR3: TGTGCCAGCAGCTTGGATCCAGGGACTGGGGAGACCCAGTACTTC. It translates to CASSLDPGTGETQYF.

This chain connects TRBV11-1 to TRBJ2-7; 13 bases are shared with TRBD2. The trim removed 1 base at V and 5 bases at J, leaving 2 bases unmatched. Per the germline V gene, CDR1 is SGHAT and CDR2 is FQDESV (reference sequence). The CDR3 has 15 amino acids. This chain's CDR3 is CASSLGTSGSHEQYF. As DNA, the CDR3 is TGTGCCAGCAGCTTAGGGACTAGCGGGAGCCACGAGCAGTACTTC.

The chain carries TRBV27 and TRBJ2-3, with TRBD2 identical over 9 bases. With 2 bases clipped from V and 5 bases from J, the junction kept 2 bases outside the gene matches. CDR1 and CDR2 (germline): MNHEY, SMNVEV (reference sequence). The CDR3 sequence is 14 residues long. In DNA, the CDR3 is TGTGCCAGCAGTTTAGCGGGGGGGCAAGATACGCAGTATTTT. Translation gives CASSLAGGQDTQYF.

The J gene is TRBJ1-5, the V gene TRBV6-1; D is perhaps TRBD1 (6 bases). This CDR3 has 14 amino acids. The germline V gene encodes CDR1 MNHNS and CDR2 SASEGT. V dropped 3 bases and J dropped 6 bases, with 12 bases sitting between them. The CDR3 here is CASSEVGGSQPQHF. The DNA for the CDR3 is TGTGCCAGCAGTGAGGTTGGGGGCAGTCAGCCCCAGCATTTT.